This TCR beta chain was obtained from a study of tissue T cells after allogeneic stem cell transplantation. TCRdb keeps only in-frame clones here, not all; method: immunoSEQ multiplex PCR. Counted here are about 10,000 clones, over 60% occurring once; the ten biggest clones make up over 25%. CDR3 length: 13 amino acids. Per germline, CDR1 SGHDN and CDR2 FVKESK. The V and J ends lost 4 bases and 5 bases respectively, with 11 bases between them. This receptor was identified in an older male donor with lung cancer. The sample here was tissue from the stomach, taken at autopsy. The V and J genes are TRBV14 and TRBJ1-1, with a possible D match to TRBD1 (5 bases). CDR3 loop: CASSPGRGTEAFF. CDR3 DNA: TGTGCCAGCAGCCCTGGTCGGGGGACTGAAGCTTTCTTT.